This TCR beta chain derives from a study of cytomegalovirus exposure and HLA in healthy donors. TCRdb's copy holds only in-frame clones and misses some; the assay was immunoSEQ multiplex PCR. The table lists some 250,000 clones, around 87% of them singletons, with 1% to 1.5% in the top ten. Trimming at V came to 7 bases and at J to 2 bases, leaving 6 bases not matched to a gene. In germline, CDR1 is MDHEN, CDR2 SYDVKM. The CDR3 covers 15 residues. V and J are TRBV28 and TRBJ2-7; 12 nucleotides agree with TRBD2. Sequencing was performed on PBMCs. This receptor was identified in a woman aged 25 to 39 in good health and CMV-seropositive. CDR3 bases: TGTGCCAGCACCCACGGACTAGCGGGAACCTACGAGCAGTACTTC. Its translation is CASTHGLAGTYEQYF.